This T cell receptor (beta chain) stems from a study of shared clonotypes between healthy human individuals. Looked up from germline, CDR1 is MDHEN and CDR2 is SYDVKM. V trimming: 8 bases; J trimming: 11 bases; junction bases outside the gene matches: 12. The length of the CDR3 is 15 residues. Using immunoSEQ multiplex PCR, the repertoire was profiled, and TCRdb retains in-frame clones only, with some absent. Of about 2.3 million clones listed, around 92% are singletons. This sequence was found in a man between 18 and 29 years old in good health. Some clones in this sample may be carry-over from other donors' samples. J is TRBJ1-6 and V is TRBV28; TRBD1 agrees at 10 bases. Sequencing was performed on naive CD4+ T cells from PBMCs. As to subset: CD45RA+ positively selected. The CDR3 DNA sequence: TGTGCCAGCCTTCTGGGGCGACAGGGGGCCACACCCCTCCACTTT. Protein: CASLLGRQGATPLHF. Full variable domain (outside the CDR3, taken from reference TRBV28 and TRBJ1-6): DVKVTQSSRYLVKRTGEKVFLECVQDMDHENMFWYRQDPGLGLRLIYFSYDVKMKEKGDIPEGYSVSREKKERFSLILESASTNQTSMYLCASLLGRQGATPLHFGNGTRLTVT.